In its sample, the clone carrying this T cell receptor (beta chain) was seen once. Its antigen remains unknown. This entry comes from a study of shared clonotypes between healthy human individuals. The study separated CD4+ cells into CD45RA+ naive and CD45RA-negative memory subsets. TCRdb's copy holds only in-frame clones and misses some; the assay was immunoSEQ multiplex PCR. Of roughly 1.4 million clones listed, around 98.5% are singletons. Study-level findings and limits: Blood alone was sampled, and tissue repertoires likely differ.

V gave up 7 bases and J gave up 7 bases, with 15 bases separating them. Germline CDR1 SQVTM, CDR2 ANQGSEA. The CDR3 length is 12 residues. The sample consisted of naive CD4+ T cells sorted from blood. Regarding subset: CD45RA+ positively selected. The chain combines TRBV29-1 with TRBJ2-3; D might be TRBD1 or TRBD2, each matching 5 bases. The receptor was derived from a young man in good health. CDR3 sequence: CSGLGRGNTQYF. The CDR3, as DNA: TGCAGCGGACTGGGACGGGGAAATACGCAGTATTTT.